The rows below give T cell receptor beta chains drawn from one sample of a study of shared clonotypes between healthy human individuals. Clones were sequenced by immunoSEQ multiplex PCR, and TCRdb holds only the in-frame ones, with some missing. The sample has about 2.3 million clones, 80% to 95% seen once. The sequenced sample consisted of naive CD4+ T cells from PBMCs. The receptors were gathered from a man younger than 35 in good health. Some clones in this sample may be carry-over from other donors' samples. Both conserved end residues are part of each CDR3. The order of the fields is V gene, J gene, CDR3 length, CDR3 protein.

>TRBV27|TRBJ1-2|14
CASSLGQGNYGYTF
>TRBV2|TRBJ2-3|16
CASSAGLAGGIDTQYF
>TRBV29-1|TRBJ1-1|14
CSAEPGGAYTEAFF
>TRBV7-2|TRBJ2-3|13
CASSPSRTDTQYF
>TRBV18|TRBJ1-2|13
CASSPPPGSIYTF
>TRBV30|TRBJ2-2|12
CANSGSTGELFF
>TRBV7-9|TRBJ2-7|14
CASSTGQGKDEQYF
>TRBV27|TRBJ2-2|12
CASRRIGGELFF
>TRBV18|TRBJ1-2|12
CASSGRLLGYTF
>TRBV11-2|TRBJ1-2|12
CASSLGPYGYTF
>TRBV19|TRBJ2-7|14
CASSAIPGVSEQYF
>TRBV19|TRBJ2-3|11
CASTGGDTQYF
>TRBV30|TRBJ2-7|13
CAWGQGGSYEQYF
>TRBV5-1|TRBJ1-3|14
CASSLKEAGNTIYF
>TRBV30|TRBJ1-4|13
CAWSVLDYPKLFF
>TRBV4-2|TRBJ1-1|15
CASRWEKTGPFEAFF
>TRBV10-3|TRBJ2-7|14
CAISELAGEREQYF
>TRBV9|TRBJ1-2|15
CASTREPSMGNGYTF
>TRBV5-6|TRBJ2-5|14
CASNKGQGQETQYF
>TRBV5-1|TRBJ2-2|16
CASSFYGRANTGELFF
>TRBV5-4|TRBJ1-1|14
CASSPRGGNTEAFF
>TRBV15|TRBJ2-5|15
CATSRDPVGGGTQYF
>TRBV5-4|TRBJ2-1|15
CASSLDVSSYNEQFF
>TRBV5-1|TRBJ1-3|15
CASSPETGSRNTIYF
>TRBV9|TRBJ2-7|14
CASSVGPVNYEQYF
>TRBV5-1|TRBJ2-5|14
CASSFQGFLETQYF
>TRBV6-6|TRBJ2-5|13
CASSRDQGETQYF
>TRBV11-2|TRBJ1-4|17
CASSLPPGGSSWEKLFF
>TRBV7-2|TRBJ2-2|15
CASSFTGTVTGELFF
>TRBV6-1|TRBJ1-5|18
CASSEDRQLPYSNQPQHF
>TRBV25-1|TRBJ1-4|16
CASSPGRFGTNEKLFF
>TRBV30|TRBJ2-1|15
CAWSVGPRYSDEQFF
>TRBV5-4|TRBJ2-7|14
CASRSRVDTYEQYF
>TRBV7-9|TRBJ2-3|16
CASSLEGILLTDTQYF
>TRBV13|TRBJ1-3|11
CASSFGNTIYF
>TRBV27|TRBJ1-2|13
CASALRGGYGYTF
>TRBV7-2|TRBJ2-5|13
CASSRDREETQYF
>TRBV28|TRBJ2-7|14
CASSLQGPSYEQYF
>TRBV27|TRBJ2-5|15
CASSFFSGTLRTQYF
>TRBV28|TRBJ2-1|12
CASSLVGNEQFF
>TRBV7-2|TRBJ2-5|13
CASSLVWGETQYF
>TRBV19|TRBJ1-5|16
CASSIAPGYSNQPQHF
>TRBV27|TRBJ2-3|20
CASSRTGFWTLNRGTDTQYF
>TRBV7-8|TRBJ1-2|13
CASSLVLGKGYTF
>TRBV5-1|TRBJ1-2|15
CASSQVTGTDYGYTF
>TRBV6-1|TRBJ2-7|15
CASSYHSGPSYEQYF
>TRBV29-1|TRBJ2-7|12
CSAKRTGGEQYF
>TRBV30|TRBJ1-4|14
CAWSEAGGNEKLFF
>TRBV14|TRBJ2-7|19
CASSQEAPGDDPWYYEQYF
>TRBV5-4|TRBJ1-1|12
CASSLGPSSEFF
>TRBV2|TRBJ2-1|13
CASNLKREGEQFF
>TRBV30|TRBJ2-7|11
CAWKDLYEQYF
>TRBV5-1|TRBJ1-1|13
CASRAVVNTEAFF
>TRBV12-2|TRBJ2-7|17
CASRVRSVAGASYEQYF
>TRBV6-5|TRBJ1-2|15
CASSRGDRGNYGYTF